Only a few counts were recorded for the clone carrying this T cell receptor beta chain. Its antigen is not identified. TCRdb passed the RT-PCR reads through MiXCR, listing each CDR3 protein once. The sample contains 530,000 or so distinct CDR3 sequences, 14% of which appear only once. These data come from a study of response to subunit inactivated influenza vaccine. Study conclusions and caveats: Authors suggested that a seasonal influenza vaccination recruits few new T cells each time.

This TCR was sampled from a man over 45 who received an inactivated influenza vaccine. Material: PBMCs from blood, obtained less than 13 days after vaccination.

CDR3 coding DNA: TGCGCCAGCAGCCAAGATTTTTCTGGCGAAGCTTTCTTT. The encoded protein is CASSQDFSGEAFF. The rearrangement uses TRBV4-1 and TRBJ1-1, with no clear D. The CDR3 is made up of 13 amino acids. The ends were cut back, 0 bases at V and 8 bases at J, with 10 bases in the middle. Per germline, CDR1 MGHRA and CDR2 YSYEKL.